This T cell receptor beta chain comes out of a study of blood T cell repertoires in COVID-19. In the authors' methods: Estimation of nucleated cell counts was performed using reference gene primer amplification. This table comes from immunoSEQ multiplex PCR, and its TCRdb copy is limited to in-frame clones, with some not included. V, J and clone size derive from that table, while D and trimming were established from the DNA sequence. Altogether around 180,000 clones are present, roughly 89% being singletons, with the ten largest covering under 3%. Germline trimming cut 0 bases from V and 6 bases from J; bases unmatched to any gene: 5. The CDR3 is 15 residues long. Germline-derived CDR1 and CDR2 are SGHRS and YFSETQ.

The chain uses TRBV5-1 and TRBJ2-7; TRBD2 agrees at 11 bases. The source of this sequence is a woman aged 40-49 years with acute COVID-19. Sequencing was carried out using PBMCs or T cells enriched from blood (not recorded which). CDR3 in amino acids: CASSLELAGGREQYF. CDR3 in DNA: TGCGCCAGCAGCTTGGAGTTAGCGGGGGGGCGCGAGCAGTACTTC.